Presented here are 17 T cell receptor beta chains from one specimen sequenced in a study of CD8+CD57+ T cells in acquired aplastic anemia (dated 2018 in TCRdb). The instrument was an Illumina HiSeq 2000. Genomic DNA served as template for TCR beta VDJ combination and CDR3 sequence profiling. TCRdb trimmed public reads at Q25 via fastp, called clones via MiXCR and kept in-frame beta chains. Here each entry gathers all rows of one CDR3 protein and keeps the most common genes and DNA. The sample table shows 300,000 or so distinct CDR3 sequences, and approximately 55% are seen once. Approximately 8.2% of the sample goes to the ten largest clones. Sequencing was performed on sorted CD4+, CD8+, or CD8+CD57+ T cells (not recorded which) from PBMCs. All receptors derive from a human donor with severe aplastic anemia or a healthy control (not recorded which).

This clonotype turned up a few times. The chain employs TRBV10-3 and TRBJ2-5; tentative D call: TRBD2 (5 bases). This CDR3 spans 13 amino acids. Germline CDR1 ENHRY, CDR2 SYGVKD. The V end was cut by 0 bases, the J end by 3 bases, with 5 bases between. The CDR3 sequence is CAISESREETQYF. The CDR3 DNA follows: TGTGCCATCAGTGAGTCGAGGGAAGAGACCCAGTACTTC.

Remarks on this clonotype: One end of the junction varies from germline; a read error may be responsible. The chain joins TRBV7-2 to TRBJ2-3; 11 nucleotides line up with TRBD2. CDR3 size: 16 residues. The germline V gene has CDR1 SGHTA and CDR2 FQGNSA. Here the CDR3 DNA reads TGTGCCAGCACCCCGCAGCTAGCGGGGGGATCGGATACGCGGTATTTT. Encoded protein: CASTPQLAGGSDTRYF. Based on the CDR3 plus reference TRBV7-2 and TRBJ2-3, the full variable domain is GAGVSQSPSNKVTEKGKDVELRCDPISGHTALYWYRQSLGQGLEFLIYFQGNSAPDKSGLPSDRFSAERTGGSVSTLTIQRTQQEDSAVYLCASTPQLAGGSDTRYFGPGTRLTVL.

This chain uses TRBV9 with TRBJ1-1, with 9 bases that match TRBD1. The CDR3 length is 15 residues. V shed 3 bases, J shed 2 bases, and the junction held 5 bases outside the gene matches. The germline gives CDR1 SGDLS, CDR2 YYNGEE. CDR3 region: CASSARTGANTEAFF. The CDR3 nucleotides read TGTGCCAGCAGCGCCCGGACAGGGGCTAACACTGAAGCTTTCTTT.

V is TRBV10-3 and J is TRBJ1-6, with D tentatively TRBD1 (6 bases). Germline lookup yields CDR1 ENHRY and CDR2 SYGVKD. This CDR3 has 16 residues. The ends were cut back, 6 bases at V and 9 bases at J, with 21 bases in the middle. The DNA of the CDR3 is TGTGCCATCAGGCCACTGACAGGCGGTTCCGTTTCACCCCTCCACTTT. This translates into CAIRPLTGGSVSPLHF.

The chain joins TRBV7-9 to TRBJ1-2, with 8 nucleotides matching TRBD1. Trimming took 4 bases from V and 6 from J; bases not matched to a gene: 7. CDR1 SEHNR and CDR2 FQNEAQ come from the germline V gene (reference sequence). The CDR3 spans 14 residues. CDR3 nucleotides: TGTGCCAGCAGCTCCTGGACAGGGACCCATGGCTACACCTTC. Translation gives CASSSWTGTHGYTF. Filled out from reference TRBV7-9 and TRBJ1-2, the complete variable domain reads DTGVSQNPRHKITKRGQNVTFRCDPISEHNRLYWYRQTLGQGPEFLTYFQNEAQLEKSRLLSDRFSAERPKGSFSTLEIQRTEQGDSAMYLCASSSWTGTHGYTFGSGTRLTVV.

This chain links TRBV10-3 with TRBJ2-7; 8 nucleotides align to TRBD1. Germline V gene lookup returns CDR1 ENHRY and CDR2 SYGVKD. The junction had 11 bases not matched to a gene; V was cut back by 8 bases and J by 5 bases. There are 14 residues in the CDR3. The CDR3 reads CAIGATGVADEQYF. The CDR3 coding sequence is TGTGCCATCGGCGCGACAGGGGTTGCCGACGAGCAGTACTTC.

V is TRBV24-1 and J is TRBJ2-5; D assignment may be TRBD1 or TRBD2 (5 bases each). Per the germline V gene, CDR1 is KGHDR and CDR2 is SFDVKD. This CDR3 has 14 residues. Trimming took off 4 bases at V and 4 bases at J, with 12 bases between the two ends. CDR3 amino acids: CATSDPGPAETQYF. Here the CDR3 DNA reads TGTGCCACCAGTGACCCGGGGCCCGCAGAGACCCAGTACTTC.

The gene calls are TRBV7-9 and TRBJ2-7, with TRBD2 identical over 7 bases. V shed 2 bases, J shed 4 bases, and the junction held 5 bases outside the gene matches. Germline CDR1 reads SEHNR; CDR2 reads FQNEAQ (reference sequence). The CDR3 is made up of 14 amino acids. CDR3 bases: TGTGCCAGCAGCTTATATGGTAGCGGGTACGAGCAGTACTTC. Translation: CASSLYGSGYEQYF.

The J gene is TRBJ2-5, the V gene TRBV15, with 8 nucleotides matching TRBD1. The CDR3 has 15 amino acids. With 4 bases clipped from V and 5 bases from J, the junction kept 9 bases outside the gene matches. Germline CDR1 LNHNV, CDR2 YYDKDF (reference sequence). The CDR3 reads CATSIVDRAGETQYF. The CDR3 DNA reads TGTGCCACCAGCATAGTGGACAGGGCGGGGGAGACCCAGTACTTC.

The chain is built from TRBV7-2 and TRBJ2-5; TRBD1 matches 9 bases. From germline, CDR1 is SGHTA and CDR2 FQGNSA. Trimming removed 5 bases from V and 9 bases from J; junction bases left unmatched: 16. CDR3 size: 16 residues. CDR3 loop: CASSPSTGTGLQPQYF. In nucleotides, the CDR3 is TGTGCCAGCAGCCCGTCGACAGGGACAGGGTTACAGCCCCAGTACTTC.

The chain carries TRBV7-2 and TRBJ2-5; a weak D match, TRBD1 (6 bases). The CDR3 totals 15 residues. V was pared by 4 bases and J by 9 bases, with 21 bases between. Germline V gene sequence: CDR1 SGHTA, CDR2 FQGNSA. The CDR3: CASSSRGGRNQPQYF. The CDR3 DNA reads TGTGCCAGCAGCTCCCGAGGGGGTCGCAATCAGCCCCAGTACTTC.

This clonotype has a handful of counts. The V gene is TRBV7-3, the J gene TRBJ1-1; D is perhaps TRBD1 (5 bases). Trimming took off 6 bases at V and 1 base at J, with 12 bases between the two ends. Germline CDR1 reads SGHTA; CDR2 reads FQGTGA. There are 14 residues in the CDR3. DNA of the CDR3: TGTGCCAGCAGTCTCAACACAGGGAACACTGAAGCTTTCTTT. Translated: CASSLNTGNTEAFF.

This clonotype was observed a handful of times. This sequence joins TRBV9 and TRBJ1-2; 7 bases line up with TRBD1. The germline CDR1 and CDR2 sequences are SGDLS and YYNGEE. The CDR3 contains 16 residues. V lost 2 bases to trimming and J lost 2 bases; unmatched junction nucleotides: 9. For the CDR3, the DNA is TGTGCCAGCAGCGTTGACCCTGACAGGGTGAACTATGGCTACACCTTC. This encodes CASSVDPDRVNYGYTF.

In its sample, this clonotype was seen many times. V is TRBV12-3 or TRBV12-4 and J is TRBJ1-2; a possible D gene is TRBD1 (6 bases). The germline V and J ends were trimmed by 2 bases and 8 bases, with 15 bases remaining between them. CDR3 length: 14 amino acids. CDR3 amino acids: CASSLRGSGEGYTF. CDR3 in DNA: TGTGCCAGCAGTTTAAGGGGATCAGGGGAAGGCTACACCTTC.

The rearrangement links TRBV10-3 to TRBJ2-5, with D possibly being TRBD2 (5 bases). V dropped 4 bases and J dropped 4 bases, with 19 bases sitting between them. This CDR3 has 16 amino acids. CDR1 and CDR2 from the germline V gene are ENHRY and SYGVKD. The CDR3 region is CAISARHTLVLETQYF. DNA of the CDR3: TGTGCCATCAGTGCTCGCCACACACTAGTTTTAGAGACCCAGTACTTC.

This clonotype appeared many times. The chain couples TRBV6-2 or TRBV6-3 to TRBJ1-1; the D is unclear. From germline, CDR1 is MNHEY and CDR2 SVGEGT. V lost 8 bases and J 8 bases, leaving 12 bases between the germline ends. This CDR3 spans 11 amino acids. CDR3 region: CASSRTGEAFF. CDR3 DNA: TGTGCCAGCTCGCGAACGGGGGAAGCTTTCTTT.

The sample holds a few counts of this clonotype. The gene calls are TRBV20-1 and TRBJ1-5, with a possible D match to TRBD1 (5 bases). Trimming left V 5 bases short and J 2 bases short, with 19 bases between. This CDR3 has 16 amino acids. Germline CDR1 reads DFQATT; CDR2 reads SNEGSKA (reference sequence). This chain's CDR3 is CSALTSGTGGNQPQHF. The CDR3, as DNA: TGCAGTGCTCTTACCTCGGGCACGGGGGGCAATCAGCCCCAGCATTTT.